Shown below are 5 T cell receptor beta chains from a single sample sequenced in a study of cytomegalovirus exposure and HLA in healthy donors. In the PCR, 60 Vbeta and 13 Jbeta primers were used. The data were produced by immunoSEQ multiplex PCR, yet TCRdb's version contains in-frame clones alone and is incomplete. The table includes 170,000 or so clones, approximately 84% detected once. Sequencing input: PBMCs. All receptors derive from a boy aged 2 to 10 in good health and CMV-seronegative.

CDR3 sequence reads: CASSQELGAGELFF. DNA for the CDR3: TGTGCCAGCAGCCAAGAATTAGGGGCCGGGGAGCTGTTTTTT. J is TRBJ2-2 and V is TRBV14, with D possibly TRBD1 on 5 matching bases. Trimming cost V 0 bases and J 6 bases, with 8 bases left between them. This CDR3 region has 14 residues. The germline CDR1 and CDR2 sequences are SGHDN and FVKESK.

The chain joins TRBV5-6 to TRBJ2-1, with 13 bases fitting TRBD2. The CDR3 loop spans 18 amino acids. CDR1 and CDR2 from the germline V gene are SGHDT and YYEEEE. The J segment lost 8 bases and the V segment lost 4 bases, leaving 15 bases of the junction unmatched. Here the CDR3 reads CASSGTSGVPLSVDEQFF. The CDR3 coding sequence is TGTGCCAGCAGCGGGACTAGCGGGGTCCCTTTGTCTGTGGATGAGCAGTTCTTC.

The chain couples TRBV19 to TRBJ2-1; 8 bases are shared with TRBD1. This CDR3 has 17 amino acids. The V gene's germline CDR1 is LNHDA and CDR2 SQIVND (reference sequence). V dropped 2 bases and J dropped 0; count of bases not matched to a gene: 6. CDR3 amino acids: CASSIQGAQSSYNEQFF. The CDR3 nucleotides read TGTGCCAGTAGTATACAGGGGGCCCAAAGCTCCTACAATGAGCAGTTCTTC.

The V gene is TRBV10-3, the J gene TRBJ2-5; maybe TRBD2 (5 bases). Germline loops: CDR1 ENHRY, CDR2 SYGVKD. The CDR3 is made up of 14 amino acids. V was cut by 1 base and J by 3 bases, with 9 bases left in between. The DNA of the CDR3 is TGTGCCATCAGTGAGTTGTGGGAGAAAGAGACCCAGTACTTC. Encoded protein: CAISELWEKETQYF.

V is TRBV27 and J is TRBJ2-5; 8 bases map to TRBD2. The length of the CDR3 is 14 residues. The V gene's germline CDR1 is MNHEY and CDR2 SMNVEV (reference sequence). V trimming: 4 bases; J trimming: 3 bases; junction bases outside the gene matches: 4. The CDR3 loop reads CASSSNSGKETQYF. CDR3 in DNA: TGTGCCAGCAGTTCAAATAGCGGGAAAGAGACCCAGTACTTC.